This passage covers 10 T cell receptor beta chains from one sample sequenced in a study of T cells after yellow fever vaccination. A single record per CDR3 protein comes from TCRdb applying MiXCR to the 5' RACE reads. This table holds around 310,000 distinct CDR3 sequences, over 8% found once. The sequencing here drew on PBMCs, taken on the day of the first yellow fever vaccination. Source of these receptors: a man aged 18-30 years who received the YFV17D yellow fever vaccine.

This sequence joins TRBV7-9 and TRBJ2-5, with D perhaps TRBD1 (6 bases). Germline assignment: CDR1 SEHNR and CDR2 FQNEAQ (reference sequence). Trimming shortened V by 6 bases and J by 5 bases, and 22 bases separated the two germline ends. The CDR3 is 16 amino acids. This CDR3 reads CASSQTPGAGEETQYF. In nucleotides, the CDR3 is TGTGCCAGCAGTCAGACCCCCGGGGCAGGGGAGGAGACCCAGTACTTC.

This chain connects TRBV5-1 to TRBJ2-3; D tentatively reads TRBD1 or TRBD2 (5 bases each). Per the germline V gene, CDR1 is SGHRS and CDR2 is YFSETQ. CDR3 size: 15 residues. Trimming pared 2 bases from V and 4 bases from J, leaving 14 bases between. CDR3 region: CASSFDGAGADTQYF. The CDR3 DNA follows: TGCGCCAGCAGCTTCGATGGGGCCGGGGCAGATACGCAGTATTTT.

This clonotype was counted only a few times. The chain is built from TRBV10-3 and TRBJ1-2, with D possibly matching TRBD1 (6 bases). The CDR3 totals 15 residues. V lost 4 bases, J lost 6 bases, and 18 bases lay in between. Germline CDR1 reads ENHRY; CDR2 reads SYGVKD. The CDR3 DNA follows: TGTGCCATCAGTGTAGTGGTCGGAGGGGGTGATGGCTACACCTTC. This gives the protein CAISVVVGGGDGYTF.

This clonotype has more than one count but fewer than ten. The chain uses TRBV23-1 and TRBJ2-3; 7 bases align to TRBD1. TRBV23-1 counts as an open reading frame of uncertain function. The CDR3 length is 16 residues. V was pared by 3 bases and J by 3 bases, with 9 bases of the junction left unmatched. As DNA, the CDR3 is TGCGCCAGCAGTCAGAGACAGGGAATCGTTACAGATACGCAGTATTTT. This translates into CASSQRQGIVTDTQYF.

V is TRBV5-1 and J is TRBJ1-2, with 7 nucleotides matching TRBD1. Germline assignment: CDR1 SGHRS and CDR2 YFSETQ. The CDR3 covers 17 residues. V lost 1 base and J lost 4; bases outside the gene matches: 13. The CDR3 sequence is CASSLNPDRAVGYGYTF. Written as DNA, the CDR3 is TGCGCCAGCAGCTTGAATCCCGACAGGGCGGTGGGCTATGGCTACACCTTC. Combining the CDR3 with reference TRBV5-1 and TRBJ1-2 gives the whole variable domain KAGVTQTPRYLIKTRGQQVTLSCSPISGHRSVSWYQQTPGQGLQFLFEYFSETQRNKGNFPGRFSGRQFSNSRSEMNVSTLELGDSALYLCASSLNPDRAVGYGYTFGSGTRLTVV.

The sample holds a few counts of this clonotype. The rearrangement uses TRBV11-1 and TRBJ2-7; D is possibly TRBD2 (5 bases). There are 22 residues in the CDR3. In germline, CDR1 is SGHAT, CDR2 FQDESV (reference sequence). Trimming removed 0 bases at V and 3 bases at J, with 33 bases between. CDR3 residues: CASSLADGRAGSRPGKSYEQYF. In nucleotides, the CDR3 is TGTGCCAGCAGCTTAGCGGACGGTAGGGCCGGGTCACGCCCGGGGAAGAGCTACGAGCAGTACTTC.

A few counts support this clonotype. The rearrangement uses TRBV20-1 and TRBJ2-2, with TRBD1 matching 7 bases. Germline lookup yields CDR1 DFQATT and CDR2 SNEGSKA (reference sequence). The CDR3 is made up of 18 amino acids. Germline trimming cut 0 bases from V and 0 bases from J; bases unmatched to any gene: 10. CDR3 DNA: TGCAGTGCTAGAGATGAAGGGGGCGCGGCCTCGAACACCGGGGAGCTGTTTTTT. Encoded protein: CSARDEGGAASNTGELFF.

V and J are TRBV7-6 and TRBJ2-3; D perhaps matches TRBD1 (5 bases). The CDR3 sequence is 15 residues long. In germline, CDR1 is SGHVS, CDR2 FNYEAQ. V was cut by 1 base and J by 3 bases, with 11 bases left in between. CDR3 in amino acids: CASSLGTTRTDTQYF. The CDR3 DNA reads TGTGCCAGCAGCTTAGGGACAACGAGGACAGATACGCAGTATTTT.

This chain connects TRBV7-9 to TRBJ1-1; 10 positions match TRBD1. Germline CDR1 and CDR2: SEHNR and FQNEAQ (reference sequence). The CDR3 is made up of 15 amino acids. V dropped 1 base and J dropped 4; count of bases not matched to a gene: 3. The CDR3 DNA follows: TGTGCCAGCAGCTTAGTGGGGACAGGGGCCACTGAAGCTTTCTTT. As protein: CASSLVGTGATEAFF.

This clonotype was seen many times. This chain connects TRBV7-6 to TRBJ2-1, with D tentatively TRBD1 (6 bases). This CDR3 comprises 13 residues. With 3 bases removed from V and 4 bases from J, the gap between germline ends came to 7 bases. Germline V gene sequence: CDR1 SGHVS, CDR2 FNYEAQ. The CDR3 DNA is TGTGCCAGCAGCTTGGACAGATACAATGAGCAGTTCTTC. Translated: CASSLDRYNEQFF.